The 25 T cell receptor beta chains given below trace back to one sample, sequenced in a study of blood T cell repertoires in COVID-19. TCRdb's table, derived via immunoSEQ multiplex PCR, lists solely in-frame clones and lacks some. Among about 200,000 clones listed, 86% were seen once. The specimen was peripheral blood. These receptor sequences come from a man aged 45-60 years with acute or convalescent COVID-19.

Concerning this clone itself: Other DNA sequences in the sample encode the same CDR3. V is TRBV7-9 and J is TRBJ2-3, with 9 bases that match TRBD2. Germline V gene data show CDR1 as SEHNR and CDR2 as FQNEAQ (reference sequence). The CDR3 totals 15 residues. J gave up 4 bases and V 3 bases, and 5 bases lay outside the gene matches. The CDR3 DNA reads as TGTGCCAGCAGCTTGGGCGGGGGGGCAGCAGATACGCAGTATTTT. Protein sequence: CASSLGGGAADTQYF.

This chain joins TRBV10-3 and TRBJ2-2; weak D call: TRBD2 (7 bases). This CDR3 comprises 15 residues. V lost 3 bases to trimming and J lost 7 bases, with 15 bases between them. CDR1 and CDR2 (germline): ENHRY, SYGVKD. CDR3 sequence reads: CAISDVPGGSGELFF. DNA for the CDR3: TGTGCCATCAGTGATGTCCCGGGGGGCAGCGGGGAGCTGTTTTTT.

CDR3 sequence (DNA): TGCGCCAGCAGAGAATTAGCGGGAAAAGAGACCCAGTACTTC. It yields the protein CASRELAGKETQYF. This chain uses TRBV5-1 with TRBJ2-5; TRBD2 agrees at 8 bases. Germline values: CDR1 SGHRS, CDR2 YFSETQ. CDR3 length: 14 residues. Trimming removed 5 bases from V and 3 bases from J; junction bases left unmatched: 6.

CDR3: CSASGTGLAKDEQFF. The CDR3 DNA is TGCAGTGCTAGTGGAACGGGACTAGCTAAGGATGAGCAGTTCTTC. This rearrangement joins TRBV20-1 to TRBJ2-1, with TRBD2 matching 9 bases. Looked up from germline, CDR1 is DFQATT and CDR2 is SNEGSKA (reference sequence). The V segment lost 3 bases and the J segment 8 bases; nucleotides outside the gene matches: 11. CDR3 length equals 15 residues.

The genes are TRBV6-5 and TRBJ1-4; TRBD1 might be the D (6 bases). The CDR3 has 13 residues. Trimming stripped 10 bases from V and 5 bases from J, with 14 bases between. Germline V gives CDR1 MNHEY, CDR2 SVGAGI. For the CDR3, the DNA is TGTGCCACCAGGGGCGGGGTGAATGAAAAACTGTTTTTT. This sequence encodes CATRGGVNEKLFF.

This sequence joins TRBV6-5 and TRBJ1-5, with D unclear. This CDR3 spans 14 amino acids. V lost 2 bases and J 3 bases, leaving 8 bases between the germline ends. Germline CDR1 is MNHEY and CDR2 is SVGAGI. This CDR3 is CASSYLAFNQPQHF. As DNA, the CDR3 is TGTGCCAGCAGTTACCTGGCATTCAATCAGCCCCAGCATTTT.

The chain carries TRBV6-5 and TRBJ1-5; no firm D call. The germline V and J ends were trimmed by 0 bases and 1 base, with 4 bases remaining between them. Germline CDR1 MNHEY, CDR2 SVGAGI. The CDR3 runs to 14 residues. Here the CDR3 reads CASSYSPSNQPQHF. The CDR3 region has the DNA TGTGCCAGCAGTTACTCCCCGAGCAATCAGCCCCAGCATTTT.

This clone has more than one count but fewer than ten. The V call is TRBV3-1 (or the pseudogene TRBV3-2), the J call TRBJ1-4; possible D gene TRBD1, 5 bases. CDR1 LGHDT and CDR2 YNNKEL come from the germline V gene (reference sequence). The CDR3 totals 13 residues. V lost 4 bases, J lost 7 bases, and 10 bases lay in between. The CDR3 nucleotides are TGTGCCAGCAGCCTTAGGGGTAGTGAAAAACTGTTTTTT. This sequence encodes CASSLRGSEKLFF.

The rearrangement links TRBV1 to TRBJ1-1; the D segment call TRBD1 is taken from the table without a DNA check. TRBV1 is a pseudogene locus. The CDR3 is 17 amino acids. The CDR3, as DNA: TGCACCAGCAGCCACCCCATGGCGGACAGGGTGAACACTGAAGCTTTCTTT. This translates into CTSSHPMADRVNTEAFF.

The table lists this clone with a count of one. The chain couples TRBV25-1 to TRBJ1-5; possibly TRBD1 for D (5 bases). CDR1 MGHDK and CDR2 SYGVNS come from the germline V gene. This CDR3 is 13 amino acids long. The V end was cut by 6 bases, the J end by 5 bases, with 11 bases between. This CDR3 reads CASRRGEDQPQHF. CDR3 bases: TGTGCCAGCAGGCGGGGGGAGGATCAGCCCCAGCATTTT.

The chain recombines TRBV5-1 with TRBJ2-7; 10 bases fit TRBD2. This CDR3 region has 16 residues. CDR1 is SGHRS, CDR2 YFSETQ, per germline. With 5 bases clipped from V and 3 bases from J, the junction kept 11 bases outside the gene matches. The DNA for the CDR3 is TGCGCCAGCAGTCTGAGCGGGGGGGCCCCGATCTACGAGCAGTACTTC. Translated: CASSLSGGAPIYEQYF.

The CDR3 DNA reads as TGCGCCAGCAGCTTGAAGACTTGGGGGGGCGACACTGAAGCTTTCTTT. Protein: CASSLKTWGGDTEAFF. The chain is built from TRBV5-1 and TRBJ1-1; the D gene is possibly TRBD1 (6 bases). Germline V gene sequence: CDR1 SGHRS, CDR2 YFSETQ. The CDR3 consists of 16 residues. Trimming took off 1 base at V and 3 bases at J, with 16 bases between the two ends.

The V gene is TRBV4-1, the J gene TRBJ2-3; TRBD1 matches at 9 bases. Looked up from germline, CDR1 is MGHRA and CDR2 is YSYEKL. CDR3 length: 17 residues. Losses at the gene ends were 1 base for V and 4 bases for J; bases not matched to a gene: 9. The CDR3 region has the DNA TGCGCCAGCAGCCAAGTGGCCGGGACAGGGAGCCCAGATACGCAGTATTTT. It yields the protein CASSQVAGTGSPDTQYF.

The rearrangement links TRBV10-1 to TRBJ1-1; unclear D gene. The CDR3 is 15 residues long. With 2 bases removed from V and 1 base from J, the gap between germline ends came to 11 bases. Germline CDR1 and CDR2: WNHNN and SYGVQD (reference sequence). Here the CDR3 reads CASSEGGLRNTEAFF. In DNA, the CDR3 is TGCGCCAGCAGTGAGGGAGGGCTCCGGAACACTGAAGCTTTCTTT.

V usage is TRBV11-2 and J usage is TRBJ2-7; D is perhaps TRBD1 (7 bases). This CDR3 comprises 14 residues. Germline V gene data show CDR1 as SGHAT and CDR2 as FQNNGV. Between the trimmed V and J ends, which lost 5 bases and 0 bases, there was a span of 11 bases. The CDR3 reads CASSPGGRSYEQYF. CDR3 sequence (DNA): TGTGCCAGCAGCCCAGGGGGGCGCTCCTACGAGCAGTACTTC.

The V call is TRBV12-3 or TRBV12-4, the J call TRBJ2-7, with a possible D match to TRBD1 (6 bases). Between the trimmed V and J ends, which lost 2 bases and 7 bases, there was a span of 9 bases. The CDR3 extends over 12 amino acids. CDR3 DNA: TGTGCCAGCAGTTTATGGGGGCAAGAGCAGTACTTC. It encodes CASSLWGQEQYF.

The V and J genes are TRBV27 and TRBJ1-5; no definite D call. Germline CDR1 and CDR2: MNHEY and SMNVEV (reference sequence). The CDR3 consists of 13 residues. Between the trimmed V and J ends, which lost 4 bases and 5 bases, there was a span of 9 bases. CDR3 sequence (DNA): TGTGCCAGCAGTTGGGCGATTTATCAGCCCCAGCATTTT. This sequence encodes CASSWAIYQPQHF.

This CDR3 is CASSHVIRDPYEQYF. The CDR3 DNA reads TGCGCCAGCAGCCACGTGATCAGGGATCCCTACGAGCAGTACTTC. The chain joins TRBV4-1 to TRBJ2-7; tentative D call: TRBD1 (5 bases). The CDR3 is 15 residues long. Germline CDR1 is MGHRA and CDR2 is YSYEKL. Trimming left V 3 bases short and J 2 bases short, with 14 bases between.

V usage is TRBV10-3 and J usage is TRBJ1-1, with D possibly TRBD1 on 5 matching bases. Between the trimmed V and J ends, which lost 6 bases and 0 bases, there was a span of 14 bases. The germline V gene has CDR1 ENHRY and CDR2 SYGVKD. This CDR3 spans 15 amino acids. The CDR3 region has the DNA TGTGCCATCAGGGGGGGGGAGAACATGAACACTGAAGCTTTCTTT. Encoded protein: CAIRGGENMNTEAFF.

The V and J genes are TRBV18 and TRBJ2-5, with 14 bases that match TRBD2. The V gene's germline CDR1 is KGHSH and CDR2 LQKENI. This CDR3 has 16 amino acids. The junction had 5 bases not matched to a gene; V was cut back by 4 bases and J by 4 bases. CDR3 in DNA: TGTGCCAGCTCACGGGGACTAGCGGGGGATCTAGAGACCCAGTACTTC. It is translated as CASSRGLAGDLETQYF.

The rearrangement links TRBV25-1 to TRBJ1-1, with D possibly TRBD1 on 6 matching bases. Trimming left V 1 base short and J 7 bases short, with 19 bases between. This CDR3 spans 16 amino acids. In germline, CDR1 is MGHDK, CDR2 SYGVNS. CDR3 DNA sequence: TGTGCCAGCAGTGAATTCGGCAGGGGCCATGGATATGAAGCTTTCTTT. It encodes CASSEFGRGHGYEAFF.

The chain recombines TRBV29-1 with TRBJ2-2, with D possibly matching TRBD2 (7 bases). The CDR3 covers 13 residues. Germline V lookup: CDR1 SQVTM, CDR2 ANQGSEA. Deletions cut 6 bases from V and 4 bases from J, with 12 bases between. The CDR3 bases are TGCAGCGTAAGGGGGGGGCCCACCGGGGAGCTGTTTTTT. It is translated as CSVRGGPTGELFF.

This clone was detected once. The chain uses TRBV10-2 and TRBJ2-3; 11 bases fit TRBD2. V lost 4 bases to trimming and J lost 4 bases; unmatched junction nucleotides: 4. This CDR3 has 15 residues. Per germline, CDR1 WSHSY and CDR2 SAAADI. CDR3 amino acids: CASSVAGGPPDTQYF. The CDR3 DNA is TGCGCCAGCAGTGTAGCGGGGGGGCCCCCAGATACGCAGTATTTT.

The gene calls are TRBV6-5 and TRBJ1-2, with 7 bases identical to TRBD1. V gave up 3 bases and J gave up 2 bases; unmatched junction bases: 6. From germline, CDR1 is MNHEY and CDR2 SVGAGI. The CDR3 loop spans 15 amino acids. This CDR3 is CASSYGNRGNYGYTF. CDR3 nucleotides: TGTGCCAGCAGTTATGGTAACAGGGGAAACTATGGCTACACCTTC.

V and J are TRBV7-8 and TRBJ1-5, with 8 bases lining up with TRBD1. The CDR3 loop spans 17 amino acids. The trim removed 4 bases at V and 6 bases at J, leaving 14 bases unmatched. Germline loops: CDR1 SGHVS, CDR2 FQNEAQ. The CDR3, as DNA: TGTGCCAGCAGCTCCGTTGGACAGGGTTCGGTGCGTCAGCCCCAGCATTTT. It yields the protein CASSSVGQGSVRQPQHF.